The 27 T cell receptor beta chains given below trace back to one sample, sequenced in a study of blood T cell repertoires in COVID-19 (dated by TCRdb to about 2020). Library method: the immunoSEQ multiplex PCR assay. This immuneACCESS table, as held by TCRdb, lists in-frame sequences with V and J called but not all clones. Of the missing ones, under half trace to an unresolved V gene in checked studies; the others have no known cause. In all, the sample holds 100,000 to 150,000 clones, and about 70% of those were seen once. The leading ten clones occupy around 6% of the sample. Sequencing used peripheral blood. The receptor source for this set is a man at least 80 years old with COVID-19, enrolled during active disease.

The rearrangement uses TRBV28 and TRBJ1-2; TRBD1 aligns across 7 bases. V trimming: 5 bases; J trimming: 2 bases; junction bases outside the gene matches: 2. Germline V lookup: CDR1 MDHEN, CDR2 SYDVKM. This CDR3 is built from 13 residues. Here the CDR3 reads CASSQGQNYGYTF. In DNA, the CDR3 is TGTGCCAGCAGTCAGGGACAGAACTATGGCTACACCTTC.

This clone was seen many times. The rearrangement uses TRBV11-2 and TRBJ2-7; maybe TRBD2 (5 bases). CDR3 length: 11 amino acids. Trimming shortened V by 5 bases and J by 7 bases, and 9 bases separated the two germline ends. The germline gives CDR1 SGHAT, CDR2 FQNNGV. CDR3 sequence: CASSPRREQYF. The CDR3 region has the DNA TGTGCCAGCAGCCCCCGGAGGGAGCAGTACTTC.

The chain combines TRBV5-1 with TRBJ1-5; a weak D match, TRBD1 (5 bases). The CDR3 contains 13 residues. Germline CDR1 reads SGHRS; CDR2 reads YFSETQ. Between the trimmed V and J ends, which lost 5 bases and 7 bases, there was a span of 13 bases. CDR3 in amino acids: CASREGEEQPQHF. In DNA form, the CDR3 reads TGCGCCAGCAGAGAAGGGGAAGAGCAGCCCCAGCATTTT.

The V call is TRBV28, the J call TRBJ1-3; TRBD1 is a possible D gene (5 bases). Germline lookup yields CDR1 MDHEN and CDR2 SYDVKM. The CDR3 spans 16 residues. V lost 4 bases and J lost 2, with 15 bases in between. The CDR3 DNA follows: TGTGCCAGCAGTTCACTAACAGGCCCAGCTGGAAACACCATATATTTT. Protein product: CASSSLTGPAGNTIYF.

The chain couples TRBV7-3 to TRBJ2-3, with D possibly matching TRBD2 (6 bases). CDR1 SGHTA and CDR2 FQGTGA come from the germline V gene. V was pared by 5 bases and J by 2 bases, with 14 bases between. The CDR3 loop spans 15 amino acids. In DNA, the CDR3 is TGTGCCAGCAGCCCCCGTCGGCGGGACACAGATACGCAGTATTTT. Amino acids: CASSPRRRDTDTQYF.

The gene calls are TRBV28 and TRBJ1-1, with a weak D call TRBD1 (6 bases). Germline V CDR1 and CDR2: MDHEN, SYDVKM. The V and J ends lost 1 base and 10 bases respectively, with 19 bases between them. The CDR3 totals 15 residues. The CDR3 DNA sequence: TGTGCCAGCAGTTTATACGGACAGTCGAAGGTTCGAGCTTTCTTT. Its translation is CASSLYGQSKVRAFF.

This chain joins TRBV19 and TRBJ2-2, with TRBD2 as a possible D gene (6 bases). The germline gives CDR1 LNHDA, CDR2 SQIVND (reference sequence). V was cut by 6 bases and J by 1 base, with 9 bases left in between. The CDR3 is made up of 14 amino acids. Written as DNA, the CDR3 is TGTGCCAGTAGGGACTACATGAACACCGGGGAGCTGTTTTTT. This encodes CASRDYMNTGELFF. The full variable domain, with the rest looked up from reference TRBV19 and TRBJ2-2, is DGGITQSPKYLFRKEGQNVTLSCEQNLNHDAMYWYRQDPGQGLRLIYYSQIVNDFQKGDIAEGYSVSREKKESFPLTVTSAQKNPTAFYLCASRDYMNTGELFFGEGSRLTVL.

This chain links TRBV5-1 with TRBJ1-1; 8 bases line up with TRBD1. Trimming removed 5 bases from V and 4 bases from J; junction bases left unmatched: 7. Germline V gene sequence: CDR1 SGHRS, CDR2 YFSETQ. CDR3 size: 14 residues. For the CDR3, the DNA is TGCGCCAGCAGTTTGCAGGGGGCGCGCACTGAAGCTTTCTTT. Translating gives CASSLQGARTEAFF.

With regard to this clone: The junction does not match germline at one end; this may be a read error. The gene calls are TRBV28 and TRBJ1-4; D ambiguous. The CDR3 length is 12 residues. Germline CDR1 is MDHEN and CDR2 is SYDVKM. The CDR3 here is CASSFYSRADIF. CDR3 nucleotides: TGTGCCAGCAGTTTTTATTCCCGCGCCGACATTTTT.

The CDR3 DNA follows: TGCGCCAGCAGCCGACAGGCAGCTTCCCAAGAGACCCAGTACTTC. It encodes CASSRQAASQETQYF. This chain uses TRBV5-1 with TRBJ2-5; the D gene is possibly TRBD1 (6 bases). The germline gives CDR1 SGHRS, CDR2 YFSETQ. Trimming cost V 4 bases and J 1 base, with 14 bases left between them. The CDR3 has 15 amino acids. The variable domain in full, with the rest retrieved from reference TRBV5-1 and TRBJ2-5, is KAGVTQTPRYLIKTRGQQVTLSCSPISGHRSVSWYQQTPGQGLQFLFEYFSETQRNKGNFPGRFSGRQFSNSRSEMNVSTLELGDSALYLCASSRQAASQETQYFGPGTRLLVL.

This sequence joins TRBV5-4 and TRBJ2-5; tentatively, D is TRBD1 (5 bases). Germline values: CDR1 SGHNT, CDR2 YYREEE (reference sequence). V was pared by 0 bases and J by 1 base, with 7 bases between. This CDR3 comprises 14 residues. CDR3 DNA sequence: TGTGCCAGCAGCTTGGGACAGACCCAAGAGACCCAGTACTTC. Its translation: CASSLGQTQETQYF.

This clone has a handful of counts. As DNA, the CDR3 is TGCAGCGTTGAGCATTACATGATGAACACTGAAGCTTTCTTT. Protein sequence: CSVEHYMMNTEAFF. The chain links TRBV29-1 to TRBJ1-1; D unresolved. The germline gives CDR1 SQVTM, CDR2 ANQGSEA. V was trimmed by 3 bases and J by 0 bases, leaving 11 bases between them. The CDR3 consists of 14 residues.

The chain couples TRBV6-6 to TRBJ1-1; possibly TRBD1 for D (6 bases). This CDR3 is 15 amino acids long. Trimming shortened V by 0 bases and J by 2 bases, and 10 bases separated the two germline ends. CDR1 MNHNY and CDR2 SVGAGI come from the germline V gene (reference sequence). The CDR3 protein is CASSYSQQGNTEAFF. The CDR3 bases are TGTGCCAGCAGTTACTCGCAACAGGGTAACACTGAAGCTTTCTTT.

A word on this clone: The sample has other DNA sequences that encode this CDR3 too. V gene TRBV29-1 combines with J gene TRBJ2-3; TRBD2 matches at 11 bases. The CDR3 is made up of 13 amino acids. The ends lost 4 bases at V and 3 bases at J; junction bases unmatched: 0. The germline V gene has CDR1 SQVTM and CDR2 ANQGSEA. This CDR3 is CSVGLAGTDTQYF. The CDR3 nucleotides read TGCAGCGTTGGACTAGCGGGGACAGATACGCAGTATTTT.

Notes on this clone: An end of the junction differs from the germline gene, which may be a read error. J is TRBJ1-5 and V is TRBV28; the D gene is possibly TRBD1 (6 bases). CDR3 length: 14 residues. The germline gives CDR1 MDHEN, CDR2 SYDVKM. As DNA, the CDR3 is TGTGTCAGCAGTTTAAGGGCAGGGGATCAGCCCCAGCATTTT. Translation gives CVSSLRAGDQPQHF.

This clone was observed once. The chain combines TRBV27 with TRBJ1-2, with D possibly matching TRBD1 (6 bases). Germline CDR1 MNHEY, CDR2 SMNVEV (reference sequence). The CDR3 loop spans 15 amino acids. The V gene lost 5 bases and the J gene lost 5 bases, with 18 bases spanning the gap. The CDR3 loop is CASSLTGPPVYGYTF. The CDR3 DNA follows: TGTGCCAGCAGTCTTACAGGGCCCCCCGTATATGGCTACACCTTC.

This clone was detected only a few times. This chain uses TRBV5-1 with TRBJ1-2; D unresolved. Germline V gives CDR1 SGHRS, CDR2 YFSETQ. This CDR3 contains 18 residues. V lost 5 bases and J lost 0, with 23 bases in between. Here the CDR3 DNA reads TGCGCCAGCAGACCGGCGTACCGAGGGAGGGTAGCTAACTATGGCTACACCTTC. It encodes CASRPAYRGRVANYGYTF.

The J gene is TRBJ2-1, the V gene TRBV11-2; 14 positions match TRBD2. Germline assignment: CDR1 SGHAT and CDR2 FQNNGV. There are 15 residues in the CDR3. The ends lost 5 bases at V and 9 bases at J; junction bases unmatched: 6. CDR3 nucleotides: TGTGCCAGCAGCCCGACTAGCGGGAGGGCCACTGAGCAGTTCTTC. Protein: CASSPTSGRATEQFF. Full variable domain (missing parts from reference TRBV11-2 and TRBJ2-1): EAGVAQSPRYKIIEKRQSVAFWCNPISGHATLYWYQQILGQGPKLLIQFQNNGVVDDSQLPKDRFSAERLKGVDSTLKIQPAKLEDSAVYLCASSPTSGRATEQFFGPGTRLTVL.

This chain links TRBV11-2 with TRBJ1-1; tentatively, D is TRBD1 (6 bases). V was shortened by 1 base and J by 6 bases, with 9 bases between the two germline ends. The CDR3 is made up of 13 amino acids. Germline CDR1 and CDR2: SGHAT and FQNNGV. CDR3 sequence: CASSLVNRAEAFF. The CDR3 coding sequence is TGTGCCAGCAGCTTAGTGAACAGGGCTGAAGCTTTCTTT.

The V call is TRBV18, the J call TRBJ2-1, with 9 bases aligning to TRBD2. Germline CDR1 KGHSH, CDR2 LQKENI. The V gene end was trimmed by 3 bases and the J gene end by 5 bases; junction bases not matched to a gene: 5. The CDR3 length is 15 residues. CDR3 sequence reads: CASSPASGENNEQFF. Here the CDR3 DNA reads TGTGCCAGCTCACCCGCTAGCGGGGAAAACAATGAGCAGTTCTTC.

The J gene is TRBJ2-5, the V gene TRBV6-5; D unresolved. From germline, CDR1 is MNHEY and CDR2 SVGAGI. Trimming removed 10 bases from V and 1 base from J, with 10 bases in between. This CDR3 region has 12 residues. This CDR3 is CATSPGQETQYF. The CDR3 region has the DNA TGTGCCACCTCCCCGGGCCAAGAGACCCAGTACTTC.

The gene calls are TRBV7-9 and TRBJ2-1, with 9 bases matching TRBD2. V shed 1 base and J 9 bases; nucleotides not matched to a gene: 7. In germline, CDR1 is SEHNR, CDR2 FQNEAQ (reference sequence). CDR3 size: 15 residues. For the CDR3, the DNA is TGTGCCAGCAGCTTAGTGGGTAGCGGGAGTGGTGAGCAGTTCTTC. Protein: CASSLVGSGSGEQFF.

CDR3 nucleotide sequence: TGTGCCAGTAGTAGGGCGAGCGGAATGAACACTGAAGCTTTCTTT. Translation gives CASSRASGMNTEAFF. The genes are TRBV19 and TRBJ1-1; D remains ambiguous. CDR1 LNHDA and CDR2 SQIVND come from the germline V gene (reference sequence). The germline V and J ends were trimmed by 4 bases and 0 bases, with 12 bases remaining between them. The CDR3 length is 15 residues. The full variable domain, in which reference TRBV19 and TRBJ1-1 provide the parts outside the CDR3, is DGGITQSPKYLFRKEGQNVTLSCEQNLNHDAMYWYRQDPGQGLRLIYYSQIVNDFQKGDIAEGYSVSREKKESFPLTVTSAQKNPTAFYLCASSRASGMNTEAFFGQGTRLTVV.

V usage is TRBV7-2 and J usage is TRBJ2-1; 8 bases agree with TRBD2. V shed 3 bases, J shed 5 bases, and the junction held 3 bases outside the gene matches. The CDR3 has 14 residues. The germline V gene has CDR1 SGHTA and CDR2 FQGNSA. The CDR3 sequence: CASSLGLGDNEQFF. CDR3 coding DNA: TGTGCCAGCAGCTTGGGACTAGGGGACAATGAGCAGTTCTTC.

This clone was detected once. The gene calls are TRBV6-6 and TRBJ2-3, with D hard to call. From germline, CDR1 is MNHNY and CDR2 SVGAGI (reference sequence). With 6 bases removed from V and 4 bases from J, the gap between germline ends came to 11 bases. The CDR3 contains 13 residues. The CDR3 nucleotides read TGTGCCAGCAGGAACGAGTCCCCAGATACGCAGTATTTT. Translated, it gives CASRNESPDTQYF.

This rearrangement joins TRBV28 to TRBJ1-2, with TRBD1 matching over 10 bases. Trimming at V came to 7 bases and at J to 6 bases, leaving 11 bases not matched to a gene. The germline gives CDR1 MDHEN, CDR2 SYDVKM. CDR3 length equals 15 residues. The CDR3 DNA reads as TGTGCCAGCACTATAGGGGACAGGGGAAGGAATGGCTACACCTTC. It yields the protein CASTIGDRGRNGYTF.

This clone was observed once. V gene TRBV28 combines with J gene TRBJ1-6; D not resolved. V lost 7 bases, J lost 5 bases, and 18 bases lay in between. The CDR3 is made up of 16 amino acids. Germline V gives CDR1 MDHEN, CDR2 SYDVKM. The CDR3 protein is CASTLAGRVNNSPLHF. In DNA, the CDR3 is TGTGCCAGCACTCTCGCCGGGAGGGTTAATAATTCACCCCTCCACTTT. Supplemented by reference TRBV28 and TRBJ1-6, the full variable domain reads DVKVTQSSRYLVKRTGEKVFLECVQDMDHENMFWYRQDPGLGLRLIYFSYDVKMKEKGDIPEGYSVSREKKERFSLILESASTNQTSMYLCASTLAGRVNNSPLHFGNGTRLTVT.